The clone carrying this TCR beta chain was observed many times. Its specificity is unknown. The source of the sample is a study of regulatory T cells in long-lasting Graves disease. Findings of the study overall: Possibly, accuracy suffered from the small sample size.

V was clipped by 6 bases and J by 4 bases; unmatched bases: 5. The germline V gene encodes CDR1 SEHNR and CDR2 FQNEAQ (reference sequence). The CDR3 extends over 15 amino acids. Library construction for TCR beta used iRepertoire HTBI primers and Arm-PCR of CDR3 regions. MiXCR, run by TCRdb on the multiplex PCR reads, gives a single entry per CDR3 protein. The table has roughly 380,000 distinct CDR3 sequences, about 14% seen once. The time point is: newly diagnosed GD, antithyroid drugs for less than 3 months. PBMC RNA was the source of the TCR library. This TCR was recovered from a female donor with Graves disease. The material was peripheral blood mononuclear cells (PBMCs), obtained at new diagnosis, from a patient treated with antithyroid drugs. V gene TRBV7-9 combines with J gene TRBJ2-2, with 10 bases aligning to TRBD2. The CDR3 loop is CASSSTSGITGELFF. CDR3 nucleotide sequence: TGTGCCAGCAGTTCTACTAGCGGGATCACCGGGGAGCTGTTTTTT.